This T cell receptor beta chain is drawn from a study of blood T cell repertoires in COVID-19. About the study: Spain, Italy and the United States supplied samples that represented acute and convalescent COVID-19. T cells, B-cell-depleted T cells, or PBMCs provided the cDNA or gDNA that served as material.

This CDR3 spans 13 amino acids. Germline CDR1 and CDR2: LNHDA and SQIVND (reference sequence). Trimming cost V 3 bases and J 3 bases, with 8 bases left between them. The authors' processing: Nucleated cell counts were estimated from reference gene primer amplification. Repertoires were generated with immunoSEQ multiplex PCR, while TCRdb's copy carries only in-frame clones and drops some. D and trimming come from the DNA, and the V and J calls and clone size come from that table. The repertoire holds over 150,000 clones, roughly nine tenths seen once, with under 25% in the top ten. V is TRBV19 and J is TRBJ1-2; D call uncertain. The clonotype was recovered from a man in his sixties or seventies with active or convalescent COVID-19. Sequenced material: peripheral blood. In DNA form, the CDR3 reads TGTGCCAGTAGTATCGATGGAGACTATGGCTACACCTTC. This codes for CASSIDGDYGYTF.